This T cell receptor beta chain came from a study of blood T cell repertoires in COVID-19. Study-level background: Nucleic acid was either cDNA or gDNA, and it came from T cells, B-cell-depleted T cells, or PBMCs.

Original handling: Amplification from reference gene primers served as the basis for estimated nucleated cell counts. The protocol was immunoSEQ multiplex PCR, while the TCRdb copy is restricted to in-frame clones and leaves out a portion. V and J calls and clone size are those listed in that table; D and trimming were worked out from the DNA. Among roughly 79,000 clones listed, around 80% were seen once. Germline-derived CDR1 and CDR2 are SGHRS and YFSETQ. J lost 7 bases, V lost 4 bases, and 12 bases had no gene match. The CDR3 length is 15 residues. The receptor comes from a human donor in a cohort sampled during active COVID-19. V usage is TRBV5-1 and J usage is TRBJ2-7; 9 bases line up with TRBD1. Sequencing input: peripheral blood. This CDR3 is CASSIPGQGTWEQYF. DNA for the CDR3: TGCGCCAGCAGCATACCGGGACAGGGTACATGGGAGCAGTACTTC.